Listed below are T cell receptor beta chains from one sample, sequenced in a study of tumor T cells in aggressive B-cell lymphoma. The protocol was immunoSEQ multiplex PCR, while the TCRdb copy is restricted to in-frame clones and leaves out a portion. The sample lists around 4,000 clones, 94% seen once, with under 2.5% in the top ten. The sample consisted of tumor tissue. The receptors come from an adult with diffuse large B cell lymphoma. Each CDR3 is given with its conserved first and last residue. Rows give clone size only sometimes, using once, few, many, or a class for an expanded clone.

abundance: few
len: 13
v_gene: TRBV19
CDR3aa: CASSHFRDTEAFF

abundance: -
len: 15
v_gene: TRBV4-1
CDR3aa: CASSQLTGSLETQYF

abundance: -
len: 15
v_gene: TRBV19
CDR3aa: CASSIVGASGTRQYF

abundance: -
len: 14
v_gene: TRBV5-1
CDR3aa: CASSLSGGTGELFF

abundance: -
len: 15
v_gene: TRBV6-6
CDR3aa: CASSYGDSKNQPQHF

abundance: -
len: 15
v_gene: TRBV6-5
CDR3aa: CASSYEGQVASPLHF

abundance: -
len: 16
v_gene: TRBV28
CDR3aa: CASSSPGQGAVYGYTF

abundance: -
len: 18
v_gene: TRBV15
CDR3aa: CATSREGYSQDAYNEQFF

abundance: -
len: 13
v_gene: TRBV27
CDR3aa: CASSSQGHYGYTF

abundance: -
len: 14
v_gene: TRBV6-6
CDR3aa: CASGGGSSYNEQFF

abundance: -
len: 12
v_gene: TRBV19
CDR3aa: CASSRDEYGYTF

abundance: few
len: 15
v_gene: TRBV5-1
CDR3aa: CASSLGAATTDTQYF

abundance: -
len: 17
v_gene: TRBV5-1
CDR3aa: CASSLAGEVVSTDTQYF

abundance: -
len: 14
v_gene: TRBV7-3
CDR3aa: CASSRAGLGETQYF

abundance: -
len: 15
v_gene: TRBV19
CDR3aa: CASSKEGRVYNEQFF

abundance: once
len: 16
v_gene: TRBV2
CDR3aa: CASSEALIGGSQPQHF

abundance: -
len: 14
v_gene: TRBV2
CDR3aa: CASSLLEASWTQYF

abundance: -
len: 13
v_gene: TRBV15
CDR3aa: CATANENTGELFF

abundance: -
len: 12
v_gene: TRBV18
CDR3aa: CASSSYQETQYF

abundance: -
len: 16
v_gene: TRBV28
CDR3aa: CTSRFGRGLGTGELFF

abundance: once
len: 14
v_gene: TRBV11-2
CDR3aa: CASSSLSGANVLTF

abundance: -
len: 15
v_gene: TRBV27
CDR3aa: CASSPGTSWAYEQYF

abundance: -
len: 15
v_gene: TRBV11-3
CDR3aa: CASSPAGRDYNEQFF

abundance: -
len: 16
v_gene: TRBV6-1
CDR3aa: CASSDSGRATTDTQYF

abundance: -
len: 14
v_gene: TRBV2
CDR3aa: CASRVTRDTDTQYF

abundance: -
len: 15
v_gene: TRBV6-6
CDR3aa: CASRTGKWYYNEQFF

abundance: -
len: 13
v_gene: TRBV30
CDR3aa: CAWSVDGSQPQHF

abundance: -
len: 13
v_gene: TRBV7-6
CDR3aa: CASSSTGGSEQYF

abundance: once
len: 16
v_gene: TRBV4-2
CDR3aa: CASSQDPWRLTGELFF

abundance: -
len: 14
v_gene: TRBV11-3
CDR3aa: CASSQQGAVGELFF

abundance: once
len: 16
v_gene: TRBV4-2
CDR3aa: CASSPHSSGSTDTQYF

abundance: -
len: 17
v_gene: TRBV18
CDR3aa: CASSRDRGQYSNQPQHF

abundance: -
len: 14
v_gene: TRBV5-1
CDR3aa: CASSSQGANNEQFF

abundance: -
len: 13
v_gene: TRBV29-1
CDR3aa: CSVRGRDTGELFF

abundance: -
len: 13
v_gene: TRBV5-1
CDR3aa: CASSPEANYGYTF

abundance: -
len: 16
v_gene: TRBV5-3
CDR3aa: CARSNGTSGTTNTQYF

abundance: -
len: 14
v_gene: TRBV19
CDR3aa: CASSTGGSSYEQYF

abundance: -
len: 16
v_gene: TRBV7-9
CDR3aa: CASSLTLSGSNEKLFF

abundance: -
len: 14
v_gene: TRBV6-5
CDR3aa: CASSLSPYVDEQFF

abundance: -
len: 14
v_gene: TRBV7-6
CDR3aa: CASSWAGRAREQYF

abundance: -
len: 16
v_gene: TRBV5-1
CDR3aa: CASSLDPGLAGDEQFF

abundance: -
len: 14
v_gene: TRBV6-5
CDR3aa: CASSSDSTNYGYTF

abundance: -
len: 14
v_gene: TRBV28
CDR3aa: CATGSGRSPYEQYF

abundance: -
len: 12
v_gene: TRBV19
CDR3aa: CASRGTTDTQYF

abundance: -
len: 14
v_gene: TRBV6-1
CDR3aa: CASSLRQDNTEAFF